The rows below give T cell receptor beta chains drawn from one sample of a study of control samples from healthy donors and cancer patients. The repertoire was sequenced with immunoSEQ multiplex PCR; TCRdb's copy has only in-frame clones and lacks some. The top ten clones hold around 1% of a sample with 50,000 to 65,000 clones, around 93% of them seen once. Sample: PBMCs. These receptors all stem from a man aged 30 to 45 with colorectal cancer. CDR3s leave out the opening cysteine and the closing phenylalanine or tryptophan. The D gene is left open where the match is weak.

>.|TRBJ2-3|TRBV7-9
ASGYTQY
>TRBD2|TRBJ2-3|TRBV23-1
ASSLYIRERGGQSTDTQY
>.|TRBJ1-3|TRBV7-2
ASSSQGFGNTIY
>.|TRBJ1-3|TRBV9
ASSSPQGSYSGNTIY
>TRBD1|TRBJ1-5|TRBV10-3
AIDDRGRGQPQH
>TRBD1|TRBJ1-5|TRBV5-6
ASSTTGQGNQPQH
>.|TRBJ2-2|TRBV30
AWRGSTTSTGELF
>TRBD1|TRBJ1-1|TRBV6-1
ASSEGSLRTGSNF
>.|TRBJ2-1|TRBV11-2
ASSLAGGANEQF
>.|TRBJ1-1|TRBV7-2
ASSLGRGNTEAF
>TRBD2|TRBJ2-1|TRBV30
AWSSGGAREQF
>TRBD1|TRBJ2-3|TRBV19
ASSDRGQGADTQY
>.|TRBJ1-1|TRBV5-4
ASSSRDFLGTEAF
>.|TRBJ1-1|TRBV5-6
ASSLSRTEAF
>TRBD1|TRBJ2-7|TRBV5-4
ASSFGTGGDEQY
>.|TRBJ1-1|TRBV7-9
ASSDLWPIVNTEAF
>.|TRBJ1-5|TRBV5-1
ASSPGVNQPQH